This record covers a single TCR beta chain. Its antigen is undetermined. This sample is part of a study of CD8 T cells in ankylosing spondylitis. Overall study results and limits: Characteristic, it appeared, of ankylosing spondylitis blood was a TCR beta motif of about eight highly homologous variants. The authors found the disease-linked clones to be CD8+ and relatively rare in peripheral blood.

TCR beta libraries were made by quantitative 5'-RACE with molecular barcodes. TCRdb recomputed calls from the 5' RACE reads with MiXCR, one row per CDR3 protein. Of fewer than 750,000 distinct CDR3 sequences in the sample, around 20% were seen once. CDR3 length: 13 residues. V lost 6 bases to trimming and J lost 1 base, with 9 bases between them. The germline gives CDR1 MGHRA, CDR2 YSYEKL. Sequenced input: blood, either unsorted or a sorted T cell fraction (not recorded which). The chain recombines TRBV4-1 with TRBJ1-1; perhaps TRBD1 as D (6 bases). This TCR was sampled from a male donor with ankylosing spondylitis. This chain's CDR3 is CASRRQANTEAFF. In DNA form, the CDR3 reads TGCGCCAGCAGACGACAGGCGAACACTGAAGCTTTCTTT.